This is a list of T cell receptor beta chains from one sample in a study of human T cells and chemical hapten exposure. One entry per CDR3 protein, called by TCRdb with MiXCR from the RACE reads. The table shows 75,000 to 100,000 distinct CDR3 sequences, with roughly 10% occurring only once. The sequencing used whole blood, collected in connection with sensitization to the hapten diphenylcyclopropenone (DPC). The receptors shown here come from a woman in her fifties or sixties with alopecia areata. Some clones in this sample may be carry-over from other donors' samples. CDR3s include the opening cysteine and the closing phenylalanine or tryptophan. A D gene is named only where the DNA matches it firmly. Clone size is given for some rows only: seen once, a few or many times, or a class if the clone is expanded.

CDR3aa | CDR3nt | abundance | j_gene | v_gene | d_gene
CASSHLNEGDTQYF | TGTGCCAGCAGCCACCTTAACGAAGGAGATACGCAGTATTTT | - | TRBJ2-3 | TRBV7-9 | -
CSAQIQDRESPLHF | TGCAGTGCTCAAATACAGGATCGAGAGTCACCCCTCCACTTT | many | TRBJ1-6 | TRBV20-1 | -
CSAWTGPEAFF | TGCAGTGCTTGGACAGGCCCAGAAGCTTTCTTT | - | TRBJ1-1 | TRBV20-1 | TRBD1
CASSFSGTGNTEAFF | TGCGCCAGCAGCTTTTCCGGGACAGGGAACACTGAAGCTTTCTTT | - | TRBJ1-1 | TRBV5-1 | TRBD1
CASSIPGAGANVLTF | TGTGCCAGCAGCATACCAGGGGCGGGGGCCAACGTCCTGACTTTC | few | TRBJ2-6 | TRBV25-1 | -
CSARQGGQPQHF | TGCAGCGCCCGACAGGGTGGTCAGCCCCAGCATTTT | many | TRBJ1-5 | TRBV29-1 | TRBD1
CASSWGQGAGTDTQYF | TGTGCCAGCAGCTGGGGACAGGGGGCTGGCACAGATACGCAGTATTTT | - | TRBJ2-3 | TRBV5-5 | TRBD1
CATCSSGARETQYF | TGTGCCACCTGTAGTAGCGGAGCCCGAGAGACCCAGTACTTC | many | TRBJ2-5 | TRBV12-3/TRBV12-4 | -
CASSLGQGDTDTRYF | TGTGCCAGCAGCCTCGGACAGGGAGACACAGATACGCGGTATTTT | - | TRBJ2-3 | TRBV3-1 | TRBD1
CASSAGQGRQPQHF | TGTGCCAGTAGTGCGGGACAGGGACGGCAGCCCCAGCATTTT | many | TRBJ1-5 | TRBV19 | TRBD1
CASSTGTGIEQFF | TGTGCCAGTAGTACCGGGACAGGGATTGAGCAGTTCTTC | - | TRBJ2-1 | TRBV19 | TRBD1
CASSYTTGGNEQFF | TGTGCCAGCAGCTATACGACAGGGGGCAATGAGCAGTTCTTC | many | TRBJ2-1 | TRBV7-6 | TRBD1
CASSPLGAGSDTQYF | TGTGCCAGCTCACCCCTAGGCGCGGGCTCAGATACGCAGTATTTT | many | TRBJ2-3 | TRBV18 | -
CASSFSGLGRELFF | TGTGCCAGCAGCTTTTCGGGACTAGGGAGGGAGCTGTTTTTT | many | TRBJ2-2 | TRBV7-3 | TRBD2
CASSAGSAYNSPLHF | TGTGCCAGCAGTGCAGGGTCCGCCTATAATTCACCCCTCCACTTT | - | TRBJ1-6 | TRBV6-5 | -
CASSSDAYEQYF | TGTGCCAGCAGTTCAGACGCCTACGAGCAGTACTTC | many | TRBJ2-7 | TRBV7-9 | -
CASSRTGGGEDTQYF | TGTGCCAGCAGCCGGACAGGGGGTGGTGAAGATACGCAGTATTTT | few | TRBJ2-3 | TRBV6-1 | TRBD1
CASSEAWYGTNQPQHF | TGTGCCAGCAGTGAAGCGTGGTACGGGACCAATCAGCCCCAGCATTTT | many | TRBJ1-5 | TRBV6-1 | -
CASSQVRGGTYNSPLHF | TGCGCCAGCAGCCAAGTTCGGGGGGGGACCTATAATTCACCCCTCCACTTT | many | TRBJ1-6 | TRBV4-1 | -
CSARRGQETQYF | TGCAGTGCTAGGAGGGGTCAAGAGACCCAGTACTTC | few | TRBJ2-5 | TRBV20-1 | -
CSVGPKGSGANVLTF | TGCAGCGTTGGTCCCAAGGGCTCTGGGGCCAACGTCCTGACTTTC | many | TRBJ2-6 | TRBV29-1 | -
CSESGNYGYTF | TGCAGTGAGTCAGGGAACTATGGCTACACCTTC | - | TRBJ1-2 | TRBV20-1 | -
CASSPSLAGFDEQFF | TGTGCCAGCAGCCCTAGCCTAGCGGGGTTCGATGAGCAGTTCTTC | many | TRBJ2-1 | TRBV9 | TRBD2
CAGTLRGDEQFF | TGTGCCGGAACACTGAGGGGGGATGAGCAGTTCTTC | few | TRBJ2-1 | TRBV2 | -
CASSQDKSRANEQFF | TGTGCCAGCAGCCAAGATAAGTCCAGGGCCAATGAGCAGTTCTTC | - | TRBJ2-1 | TRBV4-2 | -
CASSLNYRGTDTQYF | TGTGCCAGCAGCTTAAATTACCGGGGGACAGATACGCAGTATTTT | - | TRBJ2-3 | TRBV7-9 | -
CASKVQGNTEAFF | TGCGCCAGCAAAGTGCAGGGCAACACTGAAGCTTTCTTT | - | TRBJ1-1 | TRBV10-2 | -
CASSPDSYYGYTF | TGTGCCAGCAGCCCGGACAGCTACTATGGCTACACCTTC | - | TRBJ1-2 | TRBV11-2 | -
CASSPRLGEPPHYGYTF | TGTGCCAGCTCACCGCGGTTAGGAGAACCTCCTCACTATGGCTACACCTTC | many | TRBJ1-2 | TRBV18 | -
CAWSRLAGRPQETQYF | TGTGCCTGGAGTCGCTTAGCGGGGAGACCCCAAGAGACCCAGTACTTC | many | TRBJ2-5 | TRBV30 | TRBD2
CASSLDRGQPQHF | TGTGCCAGCAGCTTGGACCGCGGTCAGCCCCAGCATTTT | few | TRBJ1-5 | TRBV11-2 | -
CASSLTSGSGANVLTF | TGTGCCAGCAGCTTAACGTCAGGGTCCGGGGCCAACGTCCTGACTTTC | many | TRBJ2-6 | TRBV7-3 | -
CASGGIYNEQFF | TGTGCCAGCGGGGGCATTTACAATGAGCAGTTCTTC | - | TRBJ2-1 | TRBV7-9 | -